This TCR beta chain was profiled in a study of shared clonotypes between healthy human individuals. Findings and limits, study-wide: Sampling covered blood only; tissue repertoires likely differ. Lower generation probabilities were found for non-shared clonotypes than for those shared by all four donors.

This clone was seen a few times. The antigen is undetermined. Some clones are missing from TCRdb's copy, which holds only in-frame ones; the method was immunoSEQ multiplex PCR. The sample includes 330,000 or so clones, approximately 79% of them seen just once. The V gene's germline CDR1 is LGHNT and CDR2 FRNRAP. The CDR3 runs 12 residues. Trimming pared 6 bases from V and 4 bases from J, leaving 9 bases between. All donors were healthy HIV-negative adults lacking recent acute infections or vaccinations. Material: memory CD4+ T cells sorted from blood. The subset denotes: CD45RA-negative fraction. The receptor was derived from a man between 25 and 39 years old in good health. This chain joins TRBV12-5 and TRBJ1-2; D perhaps matches TRBD1 (5 bases). The CDR3 is CASGTDGYGYTF. CDR3 DNA: TGTGCTAGTGGGACAGACGGCTATGGCTACACCTTC.